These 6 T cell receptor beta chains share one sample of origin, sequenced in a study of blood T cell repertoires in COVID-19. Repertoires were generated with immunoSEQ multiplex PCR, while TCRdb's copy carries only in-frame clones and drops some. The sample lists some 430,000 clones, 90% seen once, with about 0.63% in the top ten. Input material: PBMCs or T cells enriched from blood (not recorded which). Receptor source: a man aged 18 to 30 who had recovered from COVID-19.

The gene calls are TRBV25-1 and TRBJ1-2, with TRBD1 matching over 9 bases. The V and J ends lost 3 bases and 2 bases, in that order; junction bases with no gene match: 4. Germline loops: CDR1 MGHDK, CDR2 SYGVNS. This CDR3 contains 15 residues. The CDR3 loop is CASSDFGTGNYGYTF. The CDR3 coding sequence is TGTGCCAGCAGTGACTTCGGGACAGGGAACTATGGCTACACCTTC.

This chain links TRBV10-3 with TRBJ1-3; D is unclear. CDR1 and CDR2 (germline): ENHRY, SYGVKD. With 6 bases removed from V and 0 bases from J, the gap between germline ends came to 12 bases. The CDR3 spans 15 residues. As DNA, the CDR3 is TGTGCCATCAGAGTCACAACACACTCTGGAAACACCATATATTTT. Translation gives CAIRVTTHSGNTIYF.

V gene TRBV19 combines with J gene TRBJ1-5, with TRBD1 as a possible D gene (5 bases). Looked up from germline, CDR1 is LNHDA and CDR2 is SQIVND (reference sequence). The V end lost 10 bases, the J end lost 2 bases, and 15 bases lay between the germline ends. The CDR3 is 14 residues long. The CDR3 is CATTRGERNQPQHF. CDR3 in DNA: TGTGCCACCACCCGGGGGGAACGCAATCAGCCCCAGCATTTT.

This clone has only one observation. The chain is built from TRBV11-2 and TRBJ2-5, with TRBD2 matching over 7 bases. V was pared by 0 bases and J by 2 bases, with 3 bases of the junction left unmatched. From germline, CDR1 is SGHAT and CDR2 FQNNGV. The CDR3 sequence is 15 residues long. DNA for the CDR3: TGTGCCAGCAGCTTAGAGGGGACTAAACAAGAGACCCAGTACTTC. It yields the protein CASSLEGTKQETQYF.

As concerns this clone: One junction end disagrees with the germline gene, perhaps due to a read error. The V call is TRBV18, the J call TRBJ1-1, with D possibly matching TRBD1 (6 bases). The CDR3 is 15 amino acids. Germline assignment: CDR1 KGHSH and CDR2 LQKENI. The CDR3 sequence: CASSPPGGGLTEAFF. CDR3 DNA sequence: TGTGCCAGCTCACCACCGGGGGGGGGCCTGACTGAAGCTTTTTTT.

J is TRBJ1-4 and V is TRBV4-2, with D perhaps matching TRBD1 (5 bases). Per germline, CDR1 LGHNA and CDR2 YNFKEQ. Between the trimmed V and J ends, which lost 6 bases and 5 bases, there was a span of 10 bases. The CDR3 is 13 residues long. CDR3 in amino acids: CASSDSWNEKLFF. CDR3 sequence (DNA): TGTGCCAGCAGTGACAGTTGGAATGAAAAACTGTTTTTT.